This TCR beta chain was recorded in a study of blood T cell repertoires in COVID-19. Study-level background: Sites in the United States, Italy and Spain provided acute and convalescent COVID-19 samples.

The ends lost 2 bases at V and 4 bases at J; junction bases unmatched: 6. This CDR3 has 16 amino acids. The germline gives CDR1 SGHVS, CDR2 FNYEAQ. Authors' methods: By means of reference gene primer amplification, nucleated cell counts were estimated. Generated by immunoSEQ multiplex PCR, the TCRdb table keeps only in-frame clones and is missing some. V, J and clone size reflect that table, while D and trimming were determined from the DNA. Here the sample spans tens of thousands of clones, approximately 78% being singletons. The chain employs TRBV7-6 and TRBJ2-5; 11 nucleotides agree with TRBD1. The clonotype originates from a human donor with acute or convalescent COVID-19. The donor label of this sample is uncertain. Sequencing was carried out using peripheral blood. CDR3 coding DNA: TGTGCCAGCAGCTTATCGGGACAGGGGGGTCTAGAGACCCAGTACTTC. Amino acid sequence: CASSLSGQGGLETQYF.